The clone carrying this TCR beta chain was detected only a few times. The antigen is unknown. The CDR3 totals 16 residues. V lost 4 bases and J 0 bases, leaving 15 bases between the germline ends. CDR1 is MGHDK and CDR2 is SYGVNS in the germline V gene. This record belongs to a study of early T cells in non-severe SARS-CoV-2 infection. Study-wide results and caveats: There was a bias toward anti-spike CD8 responses in VDJdb matching, which missed private and CD4 specificities.

Individual cDNA molecules received unique molecular identifiers. TCRdb redid the calling of the 5' RACE reads with MiXCR, one entry per CDR3 protein. The data hold about 61,000 distinct CDR3 sequences, with around 12% observed a single time. The TCR originated in an adult who was a healthcare worker with PCR-confirmed SARS-CoV-2 infection or an uninfected control (not recorded which). The donor label of this sample is uncertain. The chain carries TRBV25-1 and TRBJ2-5; D perhaps matches TRBD2 (6 bases). Sequencing was performed on whole blood, taken at baseline. CDR3 nucleotide sequence: TGTGCCAGCAGTGGAGGAATGGGACTGAACCAAGAGACCCAGTACTTC. This translates into CASSGGMGLNQETQYF.